There are many counts of the clone carrying this T cell receptor (beta chain). The data stem from a study of T cells after yellow fever vaccination. Study-wide context: It was SMART-Seq v4 Ultra Low Input that prepared the fractions with low cell numbers.

Each CDR3 protein gets one entry after TCRdb re-called the 5' RACE reads with MiXCR. This table has 230,000 or so distinct CDR3 sequences, approximately 6.8% appearing once. This receptor was taken from a young man who received the YFV17D yellow fever vaccine. The sequences come from CD4+ T cells sorted from PBMCs, collected on the day of the yellow fever booster vaccination.

CDR3 loop: CSAGTGGGDTQYF. CDR3 DNA sequence: TGCAGCGCCGGGACAGGGGGAGGAGATACGCAGTATTTT. J is TRBJ2-3 and V is TRBV29-1; 11 nucleotides match TRBD1. CDR1 is SQVTM, CDR2 ANQGSEA, per germline. The CDR3 consists of 13 residues. J gave up 5 bases and V 7 bases, and 5 bases lay outside the gene matches.